This T cell receptor (beta chain) was recorded in a study of T-cell memory formation after mild COVID-19. This clonotype came up a few times. V was cut by 6 bases and J by 2 bases, with 15 bases left in between. The length of the CDR3 is 15 residues. cDNA libraries for TCR alpha and TCR beta, carrying sample barcodes and UMIs, came from 5'RACE with constant-segment primers. In TCRdb, the 5' RACE reads were re-called with MiXCR into one record per CDR3 protein. The repertoire holds about 270,000 distinct CDR3 sequences, with roughly 15% as singletons. This receptor was identified in a man aged 18 to 30 who had mild COVID-19 (a few samples of this study predate the infection). Cell type and time point are not known. The V gene is TRBV12-3 or TRBV12-4, the J gene TRBJ2-3, with D unresolved. The sample comprised PBMCs or a T cell subset sorted from them (not recorded which). DNA for the CDR3: TGTGCCAGCAGGGGCCTGGACCAACTCACAGATACGCAGTATTTT. This sequence encodes CASRGLDQLTDTQYF.